The T cell receptor beta chain under discussion was sequenced for a study of control samples from healthy donors and cancer patients. The CDR3 is 14 amino acids. V was clipped by 7 bases and J by 8 bases; unmatched bases: 7. Germline CDR1 reads MNHNY; CDR2 reads SVGAGI (reference sequence). TCRdb keeps only in-frame clones here, not all; method: immunoSEQ multiplex PCR. The sample records 140,000 to 150,000 clones, about nine tenths being singletons. This chain uses TRBV6-6 with TRBJ2-2; 10 nucleotides line up with TRBD1. The sequence was obtained from a man aged 25 to 45 in good health. Sequencing was performed on blood. Here the CDR3 DNA reads TGTGCCAGCAACTACGGACAGGGGGTTGGGGAGCTGTTTTTT. Protein sequence: CASNYGQGVGELFF.